The 21 T cell receptor beta chains reported below all come from one sample, sequenced in a study of T cell changes during pregnancy in multiple sclerosis. Method: immunoSEQ multiplex PCR; TCRdb's copy keeps in-frame clones and lacks some. Among under 50,000 clones listed, roughly 94% were seen once. The specimen was CD8+ T cells from peripheral blood mononuclear cells, collected in the first trimester of pregnancy. These receptors originate from a female donor with multiple sclerosis, enrolled in a pregnancy study.

V usage is TRBV27 and J usage is TRBJ2-3; 8 bases fit TRBD1. The CDR3 sequence is 13 residues long. Losses at the gene ends were 9 bases for V and 2 bases for J; bases not matched to a gene: 4. From germline, CDR1 is MNHEY and CDR2 SMNVEV (reference sequence). The CDR3 nucleotides read TGTGCCAGTAGGACAGGGTACACAGATACGCAGTATTTT. Protein product: CASRTGYTDTQYF.

The chain combines TRBV4-2 with TRBJ2-3, with unresolved D. In germline, CDR1 is LGHNA, CDR2 YNFKEQ. The CDR3 runs 13 residues. Trimming removed 1 base from V and 6 bases from J, with 8 bases in between. CDR3 in DNA: TGTGCCAGCAGCCAAGTCAGGTCGGATACGCAGTATTTT. This encodes CASSQVRSDTQYF.

The chain has TRBV15 and TRBJ2-3; D not certain. CDR1 and CDR2 from the germline V gene are LNHNV and YYDKDF (reference sequence). Trimming cost V 5 bases and J 0 bases, with 12 bases left between them. The CDR3 runs to 15 residues. CDR3 residues: CATSPTVTSTDTQYF. The CDR3, as DNA: TGTGCCACCAGCCCGACTGTTACTAGCACAGATACGCAGTATTTT.

The chain carries TRBV6-6 and TRBJ1-1; a possible D gene is TRBD1 (5 bases). The germline V gene has CDR1 MNHNY and CDR2 SVGAGI (reference sequence). V lost 7 bases and J 4 bases, leaving 13 bases between the germline ends. This CDR3 spans 13 amino acids. The DNA for the CDR3 is TGTGCCAGCAACCCTTTGGGGGGCACTGAAGCTTTCTTT. Residues: CASNPLGGTEAFF.

V and J are TRBV29-1 and TRBJ2-2, with 7 nucleotides matching TRBD1. V shed 3 bases and J 5 bases; nucleotides not matched to a gene: 6. This CDR3 is built from 14 residues. Looked up from germline, CDR1 is SQVTM and CDR2 is ANQGSEA. Here the CDR3 reads CSVETTGVTGELFF. The CDR3 nucleotides are TGCAGCGTTGAGACAACAGGGGTAACCGGGGAGCTGTTTTTT.

V usage is TRBV12-5 and J usage is TRBJ2-5, with D perhaps matching TRBD1 (5 bases). Trimming stripped 0 bases from V and 4 bases from J, with 18 bases between. Germline assignment: CDR1 LGHNT and CDR2 FRNRAP. CDR3 length: 17 amino acids. DNA for the CDR3: TGTGCTAGTGGTTTGGTAAAGGGTGCCAGGGTCCGAGAGACCCAGTACTTC. It yields the protein CASGLVKGARVRETQYF.

The chain uses TRBV4-1 and TRBJ2-1; TRBD2 aligns across 9 bases. CDR3 length: 17 amino acids. CDR1 and CDR2 (germline): MGHRA, YSYEKL. V lost 0 bases and J lost 4; bases outside the gene matches: 7. CDR3 in DNA: TGCGCCAGCAGCCAAGATTCGGCTAGCGGGACGTACAATGAGCAGTTCTTC. Residues: CASSQDSASGTYNEQFF.

The chain recombines TRBV27 with TRBJ2-1; D is ambiguous. The CDR3 loop spans 14 amino acids. The germline V gene encodes CDR1 MNHEY and CDR2 SMNVEV (reference sequence). V lost 10 bases and J 0 bases, leaving 13 bases between the germline ends. CDR3 sequence reads: CATTTRNSYNEQFF. For the CDR3, the DNA is TGTGCCACCACGACGCGGAACTCCTACAATGAGCAGTTCTTC.

The rearrangement links TRBV4-2 to TRBJ2-3, with TRBD2 as a possible D gene (6 bases). CDR3 length: 14 amino acids. V lost 1 base and J 14 bases, leaving 19 bases between the germline ends. Per the germline V gene, CDR1 is LGHNA and CDR2 is YNFKEQ. The DNA of the CDR3 is TGTGCCAGCAGCCAAGTTAATGGCAGGGACTTGTGGTATTTT. Encoded protein: CASSQVNGRDLWYF.

This clone occurred a few times. The V gene is TRBV4-1, the J gene TRBJ1-2; no firm D call. Germline CDR1 MGHRA, CDR2 YSYEKL. The ends were cut back, 1 base at V and 4 bases at J, with 7 bases in the middle. This CDR3 spans 13 amino acids. Here the CDR3 reads CASSQVSGYGYTF. CDR3 nucleotides: TGCGCCAGCAGCCAAGTGTCGGGCTATGGCTACACCTTC.

This chain joins TRBV4-3 and TRBJ2-7, with D tentatively TRBD2 (5 bases). The ends were cut back, 0 bases at V and 3 bases at J, with 9 bases in the middle. Germline loops: CDR1 LGHNA, CDR2 YSLEER. The length of the CDR3 is 14 residues. The CDR3 here is CASSQDPGNYEQYF. Here the CDR3 DNA reads TGCGCCAGCAGCCAAGACCCCGGGAACTACGAGCAGTACTTC.

The V gene is TRBV19, the J gene TRBJ2-7, with TRBD1 as a possible D gene (5 bases). Germline V gene data show CDR1 as LNHDA and CDR2 as SQIVND (reference sequence). Trimming took off 6 bases at V and 3 bases at J, with 6 bases between the two ends. The CDR3 is 11 residues long. The CDR3 region is CASRGVYEQYF. CDR3 coding DNA: TGTGCCAGTAGAGGGGTCTACGAGCAGTACTTC. The full variable domain, rest sourced from reference TRBV19 and TRBJ2-7, is DGGITQSPKYLFRKEGQNVTLSCEQNLNHDAMYWYRQDPGQGLRLIYYSQIVNDFQKGDIAEGYSVSREKKESFPLTVTSAQKNPTAFYLCASRGVYEQYFGPGTRLTVT.

The chain joins TRBV6-5 to TRBJ1-4; D is undetermined. The germline CDR1 and CDR2 sequences are MNHEY and SVGAGI. The ends were cut back, 2 bases at V and 6 bases at J, with 10 bases in the middle. The CDR3 spans 14 residues. CDR3 DNA sequence: TGTGCCAGCAGTTACGGGCAGTCCGATGAAAAACTGTTTTTT. It translates to CASSYGQSDEKLFF.

The CDR3 here is CVGYRELSYEQYF. CDR3 nucleotides: TGCGTCGGTTACAGGGAGCTCTCCTACGAGCAGTACTTC. The J gene is TRBJ2-7, the V gene TRBV10-2; D is possibly TRBD1 (6 bases). This CDR3 is built from 13 residues. CDR1 WSHSY and CDR2 SAAADI come from the germline V gene.

The chain couples TRBV29-1 to TRBJ1-2; 8 bases fit TRBD1. Germline V gene sequence: CDR1 SQVTM, CDR2 ANQGSEA. The CDR3 extends over 12 amino acids. V gave up 5 bases and J gave up 5 bases; unmatched junction bases: 4. The DNA of the CDR3 is TGCAGCGTTCCGGACAGGGAATATGGCTACACCTTC. Translation gives CSVPDREYGYTF.

This chain uses TRBV27 with TRBJ2-7, with 10 nucleotides matching TRBD2. The CDR3 totals 13 residues. Trimming cost V 5 bases and J 5 bases; bases outside gene matches: 3. CDR1 is MNHEY, CDR2 SMNVEV, per germline (reference sequence). The CDR3: CASSRGLADEQYF. The CDR3 DNA reads TGTGCCAGCAGTCGAGGACTAGCGGACGAGCAGTACTTC.

This clone appeared once. Here the CDR3 DNA reads TGTGCCAGCAACCGGGAGTTCCACAATGAGCAGTTCTTC. Protein product: CASNREFHNEQFF. This chain links TRBV28 with TRBJ2-1; possible D gene TRBD2, 6 bases. V gave up 7 bases and J gave up 5 bases, with 12 bases separating them. Germline V gene data show CDR1 as MDHEN and CDR2 as SYDVKM. The CDR3 is 13 amino acids.

The chain employs TRBV19 and TRBJ1-1; no definite D call. Trimming removed 5 bases from V and 0 bases from J, with 16 bases in between. This CDR3 region has 16 residues. Germline lookup yields CDR1 LNHDA and CDR2 SQIVND (reference sequence). The CDR3 bases are TGTGCCAGTAGTTCAACAGATTCTGAATTGAACACTGAAGCTTTCTTT. This gives the protein CASSSTDSELNTEAFF.

The V call is TRBV27, the J call TRBJ2-7; D might be TRBD1 (5 bases). V was cut by 3 bases and J by 0 bases, with 12 bases left in between. The CDR3 spans 15 residues. Germline V CDR1 and CDR2: MNHEY, SMNVEV (reference sequence). CDR3 protein: CASSLTASFSYEQYF. In DNA form, the CDR3 reads TGTGCCAGCAGTTTGACAGCCTCGTTCTCCTACGAGCAGTACTTC.

The V and J genes are TRBV19 and TRBJ2-3; a weak D match, TRBD2 (5 bases). Germline V lookup: CDR1 LNHDA, CDR2 SQIVND (reference sequence). The germline V and J ends were trimmed by 5 bases and 0 bases, with 18 bases remaining between them. This CDR3 comprises 17 residues. DNA of the CDR3: TGTGCCAGTAGTCCATTTGGAGGTATCCCTAGCACAGATACGCAGTATTTT. The encoded protein is CASSPFGGIPSTDTQYF.

The chain recombines TRBV27 with TRBJ2-1; D is ambiguous. The CDR3 covers 15 residues. Trimming left V 5 bases short and J 2 bases short, with 13 bases between. Per germline, CDR1 MNHEY and CDR2 SMNVEV (reference sequence). The CDR3 region is CASSGAIPPYNEQFF. CDR3 nucleotides: TGTGCCAGCAGTGGAGCTATTCCCCCCTACAATGAGCAGTTCTTC.